The source of this TCR beta chain is a study of beta chain features in type 1 diabetes. With 3 bases removed from V and 4 bases from J, the gap between germline ends came to 12 bases. The CDR3 is 14 residues long. The V gene's germline CDR1 is WSHSY and CDR2 SAAADI. This clone was detected only a few times. The antigen remains unidentified. Based on CD45RO/CCR7/CD25/CD127/CD95/CD27, CD4+ regulatory, stem cell-like memory, naive and central memory cells were sorted. Expressed TCRB transcripts were sequenced because the entire RNA isolate underwent reverse transcription. TCRdb's table, derived via immunoSEQ multiplex PCR, lists solely in-frame clones and lacks some. Of about 320,000 clones in the sample, 12% to 15% were seen once. Study results and caveats: A pattern of fewer insertions and more deletions at VDJ junctions was seen in type 1 diabetes patients.

The clonotype originates from a man aged 25-45 years in good health. The V gene is TRBV10-2, the J gene TRBJ1-2; no clear D. Sequencing was performed on central memory CD4+ T cells from blood. This chain's CDR3 is CASSERSETYGYTF. In DNA, the CDR3 is TGCGCCAGCAGTGAAAGGTCAGAGACCTATGGCTACACCTTC.